These 21 T cell receptor beta chains were all obtained from the same sample, sequenced in a study of post-analysis software for immune sequencing data. General observations from the study: When patients were compared with controls, 4 or 5 TRBV segments were more frequent, TRBV5-6, TRBV5-1 and TRBV20-1 among them.

No antigen has been assigned to these receptors. TCR beta libraries were prepared from cDNA with unique molecular identifiers. TCRdb reprocessed the PCR reads via MiXCR and lists one record per CDR3 protein. The sample includes approximately 730,000 distinct CDR3 sequences, about 43% of them seen just once. The sequenced sample consisted of blood. Every receptor here comes from a girl aged 5 to 17 with multiple sclerosis.

The chain has TRBV24-1 and TRBJ2-1; maybe TRBD2 (7 bases). CDR1 and CDR2 from the germline V gene are KGHDR and SFDVKD. The CDR3 totals 14 residues. Trimming pared 4 bases from V and 4 bases from J, leaving 10 bases between. CDR3 sequence reads: CATSEQGGYNEQFF. The DNA of the CDR3 is TGTGCCACCAGTGAACAGGGAGGGTACAATGAGCAGTTCTTC.

This clonotype was seen a few times. V and J are TRBV24-1 and TRBJ2-1, with TRBD2 matching over 9 bases. J gave up 2 bases and V 4 bases, and 5 bases lay outside the gene matches. This CDR3 is 16 amino acids long. Germline V gene sequence: CDR1 KGHDR, CDR2 SFDVKD. CDR3 DNA: TGTGCCACCAGTGACCTTAGCGGGGGAACCTACAATGAGCAGTTCTTC. This encodes CATSDLSGGTYNEQFF.

This chain uses TRBV20-1 with TRBJ2-7; 7 bases align to TRBD1. Germline CDR1 is DFQATT and CDR2 is SNEGSKA (reference sequence). The trim removed 4 bases at V and 5 bases at J, leaving 14 bases unmatched. The CDR3 runs to 15 residues. CDR3 in DNA: TGCAGTGCTACAAACTTAGGGGGCGCGGACCACGAGCAGTACTTC. It is translated as CSATNLGGADHEQYF.

This clonotype occurred once. The rearrangement uses TRBV12-3 or TRBV12-4 and TRBJ2-1; 9 positions match TRBD2. V lost 7 bases and J lost 2; bases outside the gene matches: 9. This CDR3 has 16 residues. CDR3 nucleotide sequence: TGTGCCAGCAAATCCAATAGCGGGAGCCCCTACAATGAGCAGTTCTTC. The encoded protein is CASKSNSGSPYNEQFF.

The V call is TRBV28, the J call TRBJ2-3; D might be TRBD1 (6 bases). The CDR3 spans 17 residues. V lost 2 bases, J lost 1 base, and 16 bases lay in between. Germline-derived CDR1 and CDR2 are MDHEN and SYDVKM. The CDR3 is CASSLSLPSGGTDTQYF. Written as DNA, the CDR3 is TGTGCCAGCAGTTTAAGCCTACCCTCAGGGGGCACAGATACGCAGTATTTT.

V and J are TRBV6-5 and TRBJ1-3; tentatively, D is TRBD1 (6 bases). Germline V lookup: CDR1 MNHEY, CDR2 SVGAGI. This CDR3 contains 16 residues. The V end lost 0 bases, the J end lost 5 bases, and 14 bases lay between the germline ends. The CDR3 reads CASSYSVGGWRNTIYF. The DNA of the CDR3 is TGTGCCAGCAGTTACTCTGTCGGGGGCTGGAGAAACACCATATATTTT.

This chain joins TRBV5-1 and TRBJ1-2; the D is unclear. The CDR3 runs 16 residues. Germline loops: CDR1 SGHRS, CDR2 YFSETQ. V lost 2 bases, J lost 6 bases, and 20 bases lay in between. In DNA form, the CDR3 reads TGCGCCAGCAGCTTCGAAAGTACAGAATCGAGCGATGGCTACACCTTC. Amino acids: CASSFESTESSDGYTF.

The chain recombines TRBV7-9 with TRBJ1-2; no clear D gene. Germline values: CDR1 SEHNR, CDR2 FQNEAQ (reference sequence). Trimming left V 4 bases short and J 3 bases short, with 18 bases between. The CDR3 spans 16 residues. The CDR3 protein is CASSSHDGVRDYGYTF. The CDR3 DNA sequence: TGTGCCAGCAGCTCCCACGACGGGGTTCGAGACTATGGCTACACCTTC.

This clonotype appeared a few times. The J gene is TRBJ1-6, the V gene TRBV10-3, with TRBD1 matching over 10 bases. The CDR3 totals 13 residues. V lost 7 bases and J lost 8; bases outside the gene matches: 2. CDR1 and CDR2 from the germline V gene are ENHRY and SYGVKD. For the CDR3, the DNA is TGTGCCATCACGGGGACAGGGGATTCACCCCTCCACTTT. It encodes CAITGTGDSPLHF.

The chain carries TRBV12-3 or TRBV12-4 and TRBJ1-4; D call uncertain. V was pared by 2 bases and J by 10 bases, with 17 bases between. The CDR3 sequence is 15 residues long. Written as DNA, the CDR3 is TGTGCCAGCAGTTTAACAGCTGGGAGAGAGGCAAAACTGTTTTTT. Encoded protein: CASSLTAGREAKLFF.

This clonotype was picked up a small number of times. This chain uses TRBV12-3 or TRBV12-4 with TRBJ2-7, with 9 bases aligning to TRBD2. Trimming took 5 bases from V and 4 from J; bases not matched to a gene: 12. The CDR3 sequence is 16 residues long. The CDR3 protein is CASSLSIAGDLYEQYF. CDR3 coding DNA: TGTGCCAGCAGTCTGTCCATAGCGGGAGACCTGTACGAGCAGTACTTC.

The V call is TRBV7-9, the J call TRBJ1-2; maybe TRBD1 (6 bases). Deletions cut 6 bases from V and 8 bases from J, with 16 bases between. The CDR3 sequence is 13 residues long. CDR1 is SEHNR, CDR2 FQNEAQ, per germline (reference sequence). The CDR3: CASSKGQPTGYTF. The CDR3 coding sequence is TGTGCCAGCAGTAAAGGACAGCCTACGGGCTACACCTTC. Filled out from reference TRBV7-9 and TRBJ1-2, the complete variable domain reads DTGVSQNPRHKITKRGQNVTFRCDPISEHNRLYWYRQTLGQGPEFLTYFQNEAQLEKSRLLSDRFSAERPKGSFSTLEIQRTEQGDSAMYLCASSKGQPTGYTFGSGTRLTVV.

The chain combines TRBV5-1 with TRBJ2-1, with D perhaps matching TRBD1 or TRBD2 (6 bases each). Germline V gene sequence: CDR1 SGHRS, CDR2 YFSETQ. This CDR3 comprises 16 residues. Trimming took off 4 bases at V and 8 bases at J, with 22 bases between the two ends. CDR3 in DNA: TGCGCCAGCAGCCTAGGCTCACAGGGAGGTTTGGATGAGCAGTTCTTC. Protein product: CASSLGSQGGLDEQFF. Supplemented by reference TRBV5-1 and TRBJ2-1, the full variable domain reads KAGVTQTPRYLIKTRGQQVTLSCSPISGHRSVSWYQQTPGQGLQFLFEYFSETQRNKGNFPGRFSGRQFSNSRSEMNVSTLELGDSALYLCASSLGSQGGLDEQFFGPGTRLTVL.

This chain joins TRBV7-9 and TRBJ2-6, with D uncertain. Germline lookup yields CDR1 SEHNR and CDR2 FQNEAQ (reference sequence). The V end was cut by 6 bases, the J end by 3 bases, with 9 bases between. This CDR3 is built from 14 residues. The CDR3 loop is CASSSQRGANVLTF. CDR3 bases: TGTGCCAGCAGTTCCCAGCGTGGGGCCAACGTCCTGACTTTC.

Many counts were recorded for this clonotype. The chain couples TRBV29-1 to TRBJ2-7; D is possibly TRBD1 (6 bases). Trimming took off 3 bases at V and 2 bases at J, with 8 bases between the two ends. This CDR3 comprises 12 residues. CDR1 and CDR2 (germline): SQVTM, ANQGSEA. The CDR3 bases are TGCAGCGTTGAGGGGGCTGCCTACGAGCAGTACTTC. Its translation: CSVEGAAYEQYF.

The chain combines TRBV29-1 with TRBJ2-2; D is unresolved. V lost 3 bases, J lost 1 base, and 6 bases lay in between. The CDR3 sequence is 13 residues long. CDR1 is SQVTM, CDR2 ANQGSEA, per germline. In DNA, the CDR3 is TGCAGCGTTGAGTCTAGGAACACCGGGGAGCTGTTTTTT. As protein: CSVESRNTGELFF.

There are many counts of this clonotype. V is TRBV27 and J is TRBJ2-7, with D possibly TRBD2 on 6 matching bases. The V and J ends lost 2 bases and 6 bases respectively, with 11 bases between them. Germline assignment: CDR1 MNHEY and CDR2 SMNVEV (reference sequence). This CDR3 has 13 amino acids. The CDR3 DNA follows: TGTGCCAGCAGTTTAAGGCGGGAAACCGAGCAGTACTTC. Protein: CASSLRRETEQYF.

This clonotype was seen a handful of times. This chain connects TRBV5-1 to TRBJ1-6; D might be TRBD1 (6 bases). Trimming removed 4 bases from V and 0 bases from J, with 14 bases in between. The germline V gene encodes CDR1 SGHRS and CDR2 YFSETQ. The CDR3 has 17 amino acids. In nucleotides, the CDR3 is TGCGCCAGCAGCGTCGGGACAACAAGCTCCTATAATTCACCCCTCCACTTT. Its protein product is CASSVGTTSSYNSPLHF.

This clonotype was counted only a few times. CDR3 amino acids: CASSLTGRLRDGTDTQYF. The DNA of the CDR3 is TGTGCCAGCAGCCTCACCGGGCGGCTGCGCGACGGCACAGATACGCAGTATTTT. V usage is TRBV5-6 and J usage is TRBJ2-3; D remains unclear. With 4 bases removed from V and 1 base from J, the gap between germline ends came to 22 bases. Per the germline V gene, CDR1 is SGHDT and CDR2 is YYEEEE. The CDR3 sequence is 18 residues long. Full variable domain (remainder filled in from reference TRBV5-6 and TRBJ2-3): DAGVTQSPTHLIKTRGQQVTLRCSPKSGHDTVSWYQQALGQGPQFIFQYYEEEERQRGNFPDRFSGHQFPNYSSELNVNALLLGDSALYLCASSLTGRLRDGTDTQYFGPGTRLTVL.

This clonotype was seen more than once but under ten times. The genes are TRBV11-3 and TRBJ1-2; 7 nucleotides match TRBD1. Germline CDR1 and CDR2: SGHNT and YENEEA. V trimming: 3 bases; J trimming: 7 bases; junction bases outside the gene matches: 14. This CDR3 is 16 amino acids long. The CDR3 protein is CASSFRGDRGFGGYTF. As DNA, the CDR3 is TGTGCCAGCAGCTTCAGGGGGGACAGAGGCTTCGGTGGCTACACCTTC.

The chain uses TRBV6-4 and TRBJ2-1, with D perhaps matching TRBD1 (6 bases). There are 14 residues in the CDR3. V lost 3 bases and J 8 bases, leaving 14 bases between the germline ends. Per germline, CDR1 MRHNA and CDR2 SNTAGT. This CDR3 reads CASSELGGRDEQFF. The CDR3 DNA reads as TGTGCCAGCAGTGAACTAGGGGGTAGGGATGAGCAGTTCTTC.